Each of the 32 T cell receptor beta chains below was sequenced from the same sample in a study of T cells after yellow fever vaccination. MiXCR, run by TCRdb on the 5' RACE reads, gives a single entry per CDR3 protein. Among a few hundred thousand distinct CDR3 sequences listed, around 4.4% were seen once. Sequences were derived from PBMCs, sampled 15 days after the yellow fever booster vaccination. These receptors all come from a man between 18 and 29 years old who received the YFV17D yellow fever vaccine.

This sequence joins TRBV5-4 and TRBJ1-6; 8 nucleotides match TRBD1. Germline V lookup: CDR1 SGHNT, CDR2 YYREEE (reference sequence). The trim removed 0 bases at V and 9 bases at J, leaving 5 bases unmatched. CDR3 length: 15 amino acids. The CDR3 spells CASSLGTGMGSPLHF. The CDR3 bases are TGTGCCAGCAGCTTGGGGACAGGGATGGGTTCACCCCTCCACTTT.

The sample holds a few counts of this clonotype. This sequence joins TRBV6-5 and TRBJ1-2; D may be TRBD1 (6 bases). Germline values: CDR1 MNHEY, CDR2 SVGAGI. V was cut by 6 bases and J by 7 bases, with 21 bases left in between. The CDR3 extends over 15 amino acids. This chain's CDR3 is CASSYLARGYAGYTF. The CDR3 coding sequence is TGTGCCAGCAGCTACCTTGCCAGGGGTTATGCTGGCTACACCTTC.

In this sample, this clonotype turned up many times. The chain couples TRBV3-1 to TRBJ1-2; D possibly corresponds to TRBD1 (5 bases). The CDR3 sequence is 13 residues long. Trimming shortened V by 6 bases and J by 4 bases, and 12 bases separated the two germline ends. In germline, CDR1 is LGHDT, CDR2 YNNKEL (reference sequence). CDR3 residues: CASSQQGSYGYTF. The CDR3 DNA is TGTGCCAGCAGTCAGCAGGGAAGCTATGGCTACACCTTC. Filled out from reference TRBV3-1 and TRBJ1-2, the complete variable domain reads DTAVSQTPKYLVTQMGNDKSIKCEQNLGHDTMYWYKQDSKKFLKIMFSYNNKELIINETVPNRFSPKSPDKAHLNLHINSLELGDSAVYFCASSQQGSYGYTFGSGTRLTVV.

This clonotype was found many times. The chain employs TRBV7-2 and TRBJ1-1; 8 bases are a match to TRBD1. The CDR3 sequence is 14 residues long. V gave up 5 bases and J gave up 10 bases; unmatched junction bases: 12. Per germline, CDR1 SGHTA and CDR2 FQGNSA. The CDR3 region is CASSPRTGSSPAFF. CDR3 DNA sequence: TGTGCCAGCAGCCCCCGGACAGGGTCTTCTCCAGCTTTCTTT.

The chain's CDR3 is CASSDQSGGPNIQYF. The CDR3 nucleotides read TGTGCCAGCAGTGACCAGTCGGGGGGGCCAAACATTCAGTACTTC. The J gene is TRBJ2-4, the V gene TRBV2; 8 positions match TRBD2. V shed 3 bases, J shed 6 bases, and the junction held 7 bases outside the gene matches. The germline CDR1 and CDR2 sequences are SNHLY and FYNNEI. The CDR3 totals 15 residues.

J is TRBJ1-5 and V is TRBV7-8; no definite D call. V was clipped by 1 base and J by 9 bases, with 13 bases between them. The CDR3 has 14 amino acids. CDR1 is SGHVS, CDR2 FQNEAQ, per germline. The CDR3 sequence: CASSLDVPAGPQHF. The DNA for the CDR3 is TGTGCCAGCAGCTTAGACGTTCCTGCAGGGCCCCAGCATTTT. The full variable domain, its missing parts supplied by reference TRBV7-8 and TRBJ1-5, is GAGVSQSPRYKVAKRGQDVALRCDPISGHVSLFWYQQALGQGPEFLTYFQNEAQLDKSGLPSDRFFAERPEGSVSTLKIQRTQQEDSAVYLCASSLDVPAGPQHFGDGTRLSIL.

This clonotype was recorded at least ten times. This sequence joins TRBV27 and TRBJ2-1; possibly TRBD1 or TRBD2 for D (5 bases each). CDR3 length: 14 amino acids. The germline V and J ends were trimmed by 8 bases and 3 bases, with 14 bases remaining between them. Germline lookup yields CDR1 MNHEY and CDR2 SMNVEV (reference sequence). The CDR3 DNA reads as TGTGCCAGCGGAATCGGGACGTACTACAATGAGCAGTTCTTC. It encodes CASGIGTYYNEQFF.

V usage is TRBV29-1 and J usage is TRBJ2-5; D gene unclear. This CDR3 is built from 13 residues. Germline V gene lookup returns CDR1 SQVTM and CDR2 ANQGSEA. V gave up 2 bases and J gave up 1 base, with 8 bases separating them. Here the CDR3 DNA reads TGCAGCGTTGAACATGGATTCCAAGAGACCCAGTACTTC. Translation: CSVEHGFQETQYF.

This chain connects TRBV10-3 to TRBJ2-2; 9 nucleotides line up with TRBD1. Germline V gene lookup returns CDR1 ENHRY and CDR2 SYGVKD. Losses at the gene ends were 6 bases for V and 5 bases for J; bases not matched to a gene: 10. The CDR3 sequence is 16 residues long. The CDR3 protein is CAISFGTGMGTGELFF. CDR3 nucleotides: TGTGCCATCAGCTTTGGGACAGGGATGGGAACCGGGGAGCTGTTTTTT.

The sample holds many counts of this clonotype. The V gene is TRBV5-6, the J gene TRBJ2-2; TRBD1 matches at 8 bases. Looked up from germline, CDR1 is SGHDT and CDR2 is YYEEEE. Losses at the gene ends were 4 bases for V and 4 bases for J; bases not matched to a gene: 6. The length of the CDR3 is 15 residues. In nucleotides, the CDR3 is TGTGCCAGCAGCGCAGGGGGCGCAGCCACCGGGGAGCTGTTTTTT. As protein: CASSAGGAATGELFF.

This clonotype was recorded at least ten times. The chain uses TRBV5-1 and TRBJ1-1; 9 nucleotides align to TRBD1. The junction had 5 bases not matched to a gene; V was cut back by 3 bases and J by 8 bases. CDR3 length equals 13 residues. In germline, CDR1 is SGHRS, CDR2 YFSETQ. The CDR3: CASSYTGGGEAFF. DNA for the CDR3: TGCGCCAGCAGCTATACAGGGGGCGGAGAAGCTTTCTTT.

This clonotype was seen ten or more times. The rearrangement links TRBV20-1 to TRBJ2-1, with 7 bases matching TRBD2. The CDR3 has 14 residues. V shed 0 bases, J shed 2 bases, and the junction held 1 base outside the gene matches. The germline V gene has CDR1 DFQATT and CDR2 SNEGSKA (reference sequence). DNA of the CDR3: TGCAGTGCTAGAGATGGGGGGGCCTACAATGAGCAGTTCTTC. Translated: CSARDGGAYNEQFF.

At least ten counts were recorded for this clonotype. The gene calls are TRBV7-8 and TRBJ2-5; D remains ambiguous. This CDR3 region has 13 residues. V lost 1 base and J lost 7, with 10 bases in between. CDR1 is SGHVS and CDR2 is FQNEAQ in the germline V gene. DNA of the CDR3: TGTGCCAGCAGCTTAGAGGCCGCTTCGACCCAGTACTTC. Its protein is CASSLEAASTQYF.

This clonotype came up many times. CDR3 protein: CASKGGLSTDTQYF. The DNA of the CDR3 is TGTGCCAGCAAGGGGGGGCTGAGCACAGATACGCAGTATTTT. The rearrangement uses TRBV25-1 and TRBJ2-3; tentative D call: TRBD2 (7 bases). The V gene lost 7 bases and the J gene lost 0 bases, with 11 bases spanning the gap. Germline V gene data show CDR1 as MGHDK and CDR2 as SYGVNS. The CDR3 spans 14 residues.

V and J are TRBV6-6 and TRBJ1-3; D is unclear. Germline assignment: CDR1 MNHNY and CDR2 SVGAGI (reference sequence). This CDR3 spans 12 amino acids. Trimming removed 7 bases at V and 3 bases at J, with 7 bases between. CDR3 loop: CASTILGNTIYF. The CDR3 DNA sequence: TGTGCCAGCACTATACTTGGAAACACCATATATTTT.

The chain links TRBV4-2 to TRBJ1-2; 10 positions agree with TRBD1. The V gene end was trimmed by 3 bases and the J gene end by 4 bases; junction bases not matched to a gene: 8. The CDR3 has 16 amino acids. CDR1 and CDR2 (germline): LGHNA, YNFKEQ. CDR3 sequence (DNA): TGTGCCAGCAGCCAGGACAGGGGGGAACGGGCCTATGGCTACACCTTC. Encoded protein: CASSQDRGERAYGYTF.

This clonotype appeared many times. The J gene is TRBJ2-7, the V gene TRBV12-3 or TRBV12-4; TRBD1 agrees at 10 bases. The CDR3 is 16 amino acids. With V trimmed by 2 bases and J by 1 base, 5 bases remained unmatched. In nucleotides, the CDR3 is TGTGCCAGCAGTTTACGGCGGACAGGGGGGTCCTACGAGCAGTACTTC. Residues: CASSLRRTGGSYEQYF.

This clonotype occurred many times. The V gene is TRBV4-1, the J gene TRBJ1-2; TRBD1 is a possible D gene (5 bases). The V gene lost 2 bases and the J gene lost 6 bases, with 19 bases spanning the gap. The CDR3 totals 16 residues. Germline CDR1 and CDR2: MGHRA and YSYEKL. In DNA, the CDR3 is TGCGCCAGCAGCCAAATAATTGGACTGGGGCGGGATGGCTACACCTTC. This sequence encodes CASSQIIGLGRDGYTF.

At least ten counts were recorded for this clonotype. V and J are TRBV5-1 and TRBJ2-3; 8 bases fit TRBD2. Germline CDR1 is SGHRS and CDR2 is YFSETQ. CDR3 size: 16 residues. V shed 4 bases, J shed 5 bases, and the junction held 12 bases outside the gene matches. This CDR3 is CASSSGAGVWGDTQYF. In nucleotides, the CDR3 is TGCGCCAGCAGCAGCGGAGCGGGGGTTTGGGGAGATACGCAGTATTTT.

There are many counts of this clonotype. This chain uses TRBV18 with TRBJ2-2; no clear D. With 0 bases removed from V and 8 bases from J, the gap between germline ends came to 7 bases. The germline gives CDR1 KGHSH, CDR2 LQKENI. The CDR3 consists of 13 residues. CDR3 sequence (DNA): TGTGCCAGCTCACCACCCCCCCCGGGGGAGCTGTTTTTT. Amino acids: CASSPPPPGELFF. Full variable domain (outside the CDR3, taken from reference TRBV18 and TRBJ2-2): NAGVMQNPRHLVRRRGQEARLRCSPMKGHSHVYWYRQLPEEGLKFMVYLQKENIIDESGMPKERFSAEFPKEGPSILRIQQVVRGDSAAYFCASSPPPPGELFFGEGSRLTVL.

This CDR3 reads CASSITGGSYNEQFF. Written as DNA, the CDR3 is TGTGCCAGCAGCATCACAGGGGGCTCCTACAATGAGCAGTTCTTC. This chain joins TRBV6-2 or TRBV6-3 and TRBJ2-1, with 8 positions matching TRBD1. The V segment lost 6 bases and the J segment 0 bases; nucleotides outside the gene matches: 4. The germline gives CDR1 MNHEY, CDR2 SVGEGT. The CDR3 length is 15 residues.

The chain couples TRBV7-6 to TRBJ2-5; 9 bases are a match to TRBD2. The length of the CDR3 is 14 residues. V shed 6 bases, J shed 5 bases, and the junction held 7 bases outside the gene matches. Per germline, CDR1 SGHVS and CDR2 FNYEAQ. This CDR3 reads CASRLSGGGETQYF. The CDR3 region has the DNA TGTGCCAGCAGACTTAGCGGGGGTGGGGAGACCCAGTACTTC.

This clonotype appeared many times. The J gene is TRBJ2-2, the V gene TRBV7-2; D call uncertain. The germline V gene has CDR1 SGHTA and CDR2 FQGNSA. CDR3 length equals 16 residues. V gave up 1 base and J gave up 0 bases, with 9 bases separating them. The CDR3 protein is CASSLVPLANTGELFF. The CDR3 DNA reads TGTGCCAGCAGCTTAGTCCCCCTCGCGAACACCGGGGAGCTGTTTTTT.

The chain links TRBV4-1 to TRBJ1-1; D gene unclear. The CDR3 contains 16 residues. Germline V gene lookup returns CDR1 MGHRA and CDR2 YSYEKL. Trimming removed 3 bases from V and 1 base from J, with 15 bases in between. The CDR3 loop is CASSQSSDPRNTEAFF. The CDR3, as DNA: TGCGCCAGCAGCCAGAGTTCCGATCCCCGGAACACTGAAGCTTTCTTT.

The chain links TRBV20-1 to TRBJ2-1, with 8 nucleotides matching TRBD2. The CDR3 length is 16 residues. The germline CDR1 and CDR2 sequences are DFQATT and SNEGSKA (reference sequence). V lost 2 bases to trimming and J lost 0 bases; unmatched junction nucleotides: 6. The CDR3 DNA sequence: TGCAGTGCTAGAAGCCGAGCGGGGGACTCCTACAATGAGCAGTTCTTC. This codes for CSARSRAGDSYNEQFF.

This clonotype was detected many times. V and J are TRBV6-6 and TRBJ1-1, with D perhaps matching TRBD1 (5 bases). V lost 10 bases to trimming and J lost 1 base, with 13 bases between them. The germline V gene encodes CDR1 MNHNY and CDR2 SVGAGI (reference sequence). The CDR3 has 13 amino acids. CDR3 sequence: CATLGTANTEAFF. The CDR3 nucleotides are TGTGCCACACTCGGGACGGCGAACACTGAAGCTTTCTTT.

This clonotype was counted at least ten times. This sequence joins TRBV28 and TRBJ2-3; D is perhaps TRBD2 (5 bases). Trimming left V 7 bases short and J 3 bases short, with 17 bases between. The CDR3 runs to 15 residues. Germline assignment: CDR1 MDHEN and CDR2 SYDVKM. In DNA, the CDR3 is TGTGCCAGCACCACCGTTGAGGGCTGGACAGATACGCAGTATTTT. Translating it yields CASTTVEGWTDTQYF.

V usage is TRBV20-1 and J usage is TRBJ1-2; D might be TRBD1 (6 bases). The germline gives CDR1 DFQATT, CDR2 SNEGSKA (reference sequence). The CDR3 consists of 15 residues. The V gene lost 0 bases and the J gene lost 3 bases, with 14 bases spanning the gap. Here the CDR3 reads CSAREEEGEDYGYTF. In DNA form, the CDR3 reads TGCAGTGCTAGAGAGGAAGAGGGGGAGGACTATGGCTACACCTTC.

This clonotype was seen many times. The rearrangement uses TRBV6-2 or TRBV6-3 and TRBJ1-2, with TRBD1 matching over 7 bases. From germline, CDR1 is MNHEY and CDR2 SVGEGT. This CDR3 is built from 13 residues. V was pared by 5 bases and J by 6 bases, with 6 bases of the junction left unmatched. This CDR3 reads CASSQGQSNGYTF. The DNA for the CDR3 is TGTGCCAGCAGTCAGGGACAGAGTAATGGCTACACCTTC.

There are many counts of this clonotype. V gene TRBV18 combines with J gene TRBJ2-1; D not resolved. V lost 4 bases to trimming and J lost 5 bases, with 15 bases between them. Per the germline V gene, CDR1 is KGHSH and CDR2 is LQKENI. The CDR3 loop spans 15 amino acids. The CDR3 spells CASSRAGVLDNEQFF. The CDR3, as DNA: TGTGCCAGCTCACGGGCAGGAGTGCTCGACAATGAGCAGTTCTTC. Full variable domain (remainder filled in from reference TRBV18 and TRBJ2-1): NAGVMQNPRHLVRRRGQEARLRCSPMKGHSHVYWYRQLPEEGLKFMVYLQKENIIDESGMPKERFSAEFPKEGPSILRIQQVVRGDSAAYFCASSRAGVLDNEQFFGPGTRLTVL.

Many counts were recorded for this clonotype. The rearrangement links TRBV7-6 to TRBJ1-5; a possible D gene is TRBD1 (6 bases). V lost 5 bases to trimming and J lost 9 bases, with 14 bases between them. CDR3 length: 13 residues. Germline lookup yields CDR1 SGHVS and CDR2 FNYEAQ. As DNA, the CDR3 is TGTGCCAGCAGCCCCTTAGGGGGATGGCCCCAGCATTTT. This codes for CASSPLGGWPQHF.

The chain combines TRBV7-2 with TRBJ1-6, with 8 bases matching TRBD1. The CDR3 consists of 15 residues. Germline V gene data show CDR1 as SGHTA and CDR2 as FQGNSA. With 7 bases clipped from V and 8 bases from J, the junction kept 10 bases outside the gene matches. As DNA, the CDR3 is TGTGCCAGCAACTCCGGGACAGGATACTATTCACCCCTCCACTTT. Protein: CASNSGTGYYSPLHF.